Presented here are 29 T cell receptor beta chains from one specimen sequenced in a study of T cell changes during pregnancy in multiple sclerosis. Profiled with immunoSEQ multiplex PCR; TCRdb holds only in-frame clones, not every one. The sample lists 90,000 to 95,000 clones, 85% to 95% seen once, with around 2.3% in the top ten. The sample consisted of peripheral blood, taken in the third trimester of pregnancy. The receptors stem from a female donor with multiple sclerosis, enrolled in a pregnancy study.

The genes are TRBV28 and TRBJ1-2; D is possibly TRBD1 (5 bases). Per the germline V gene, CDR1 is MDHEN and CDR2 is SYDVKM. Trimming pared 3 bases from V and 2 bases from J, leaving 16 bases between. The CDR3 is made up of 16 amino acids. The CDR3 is CASSFPPAAGNYGYTF. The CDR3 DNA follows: TGTGCCAGCAGTTTTCCCCCCGCGGCAGGGAACTATGGCTACACCTTC.

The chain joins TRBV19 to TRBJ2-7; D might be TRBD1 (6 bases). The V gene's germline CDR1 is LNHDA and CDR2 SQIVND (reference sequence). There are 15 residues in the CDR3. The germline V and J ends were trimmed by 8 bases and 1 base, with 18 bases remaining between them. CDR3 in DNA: TGTGCCAGTTCTAACCCGGGACACACGTCCTACGAGCAGTACTTC. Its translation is CASSNPGHTSYEQYF. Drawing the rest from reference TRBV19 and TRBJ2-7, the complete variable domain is DGGITQSPKYLFRKEGQNVTLSCEQNLNHDAMYWYRQDPGQGLRLIYYSQIVNDFQKGDIAEGYSVSREKKESFPLTVTSAQKNPTAFYLCASSNPGHTSYEQYFGPGTRLTVT.

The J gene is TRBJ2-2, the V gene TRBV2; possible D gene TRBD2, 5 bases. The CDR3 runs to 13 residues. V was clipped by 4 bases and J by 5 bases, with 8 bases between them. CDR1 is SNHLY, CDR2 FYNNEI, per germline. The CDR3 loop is CASSVLATGELFF. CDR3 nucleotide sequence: TGTGCCAGCAGTGTTCTAGCAACCGGGGAGCTGTTTTTT.

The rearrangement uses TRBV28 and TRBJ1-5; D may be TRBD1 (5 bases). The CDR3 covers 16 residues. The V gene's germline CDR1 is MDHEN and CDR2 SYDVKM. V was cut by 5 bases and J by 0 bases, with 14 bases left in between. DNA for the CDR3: TGTGCCAGCAGTGTGGGGGGAATTAATAGCAATCAGCCCCAGCATTTT. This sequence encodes CASSVGGINSNQPQHF.

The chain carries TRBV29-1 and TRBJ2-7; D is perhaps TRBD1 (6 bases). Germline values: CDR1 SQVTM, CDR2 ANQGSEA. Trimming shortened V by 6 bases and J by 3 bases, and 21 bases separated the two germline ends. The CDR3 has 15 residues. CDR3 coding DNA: TGCAGCGTGACCTTACCGGGACATCCCAACTACGAGCAGTACTTC. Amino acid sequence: CSVTLPGHPNYEQYF.

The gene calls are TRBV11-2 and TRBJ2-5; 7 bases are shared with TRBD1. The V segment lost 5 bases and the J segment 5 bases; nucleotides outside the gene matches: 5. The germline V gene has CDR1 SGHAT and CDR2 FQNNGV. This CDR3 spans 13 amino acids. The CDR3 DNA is TGTGCCAGCAGCAGACAGGGTAGGGAGACCCAGTACTTC. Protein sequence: CASSRQGRETQYF.

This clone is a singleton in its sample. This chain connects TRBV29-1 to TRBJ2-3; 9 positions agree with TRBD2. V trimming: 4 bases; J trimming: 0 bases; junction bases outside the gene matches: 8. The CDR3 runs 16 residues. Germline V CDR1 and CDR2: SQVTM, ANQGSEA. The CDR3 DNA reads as TGCAGCGTTGTAGGGTCTAGCGGGGCTAGCACAGATACGCAGTATTTT. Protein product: CSVVGSSGASTDTQYF.

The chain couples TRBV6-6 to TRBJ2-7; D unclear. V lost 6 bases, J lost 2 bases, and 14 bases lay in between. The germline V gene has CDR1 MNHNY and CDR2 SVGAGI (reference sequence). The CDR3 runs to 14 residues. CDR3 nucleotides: TGTGCCAGCAGCTACCTTGGGCAGACCTACGAGCAGTACTTC. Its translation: CASSYLGQTYEQYF.

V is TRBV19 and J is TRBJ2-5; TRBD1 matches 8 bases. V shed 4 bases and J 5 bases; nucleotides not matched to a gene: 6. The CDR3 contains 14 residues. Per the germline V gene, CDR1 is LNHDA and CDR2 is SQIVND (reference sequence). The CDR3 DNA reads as TGTGCCAGTAGTACCGACAGGGGTTGGGAGACCCAGTACTTC. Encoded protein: CASSTDRGWETQYF.

CDR3 in amino acids: CASSHSPGQGYTEAFF. The CDR3 DNA sequence: TGCGCCAGCAGCCATTCTCCGGGACAGGGGTACACTGAAGCTTTCTTT. The gene calls are TRBV4-1 and TRBJ1-1; TRBD1 aligns across 10 bases. CDR3 length: 16 amino acids. The ends lost 3 bases at V and 3 bases at J; junction bases unmatched: 7. Germline CDR1 and CDR2: MGHRA and YSYEKL.

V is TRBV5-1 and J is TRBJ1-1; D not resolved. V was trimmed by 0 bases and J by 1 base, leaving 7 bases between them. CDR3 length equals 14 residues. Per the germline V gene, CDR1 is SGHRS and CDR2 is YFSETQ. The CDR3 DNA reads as TGCGCCAGCAGCTTGGGCCGGGGGAACACTGAAGCTTTCTTT. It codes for CASSLGRGNTEAFF.

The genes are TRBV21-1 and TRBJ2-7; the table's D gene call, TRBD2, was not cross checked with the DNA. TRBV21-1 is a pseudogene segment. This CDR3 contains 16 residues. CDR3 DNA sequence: TGTGCCAGCAGCGATCTTGCGGAGCCCGGGGCCTACGAGCAGTACTTC. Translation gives CASSDLAEPGAYEQYF.

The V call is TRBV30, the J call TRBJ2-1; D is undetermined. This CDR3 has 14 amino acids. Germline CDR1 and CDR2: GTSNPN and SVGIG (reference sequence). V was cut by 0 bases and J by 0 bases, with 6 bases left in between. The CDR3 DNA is TGTGCCTGGAGTGTACTTGTCTCCTACAATGAGCAGTTCTTC. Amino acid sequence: CAWSVLVSYNEQFF.

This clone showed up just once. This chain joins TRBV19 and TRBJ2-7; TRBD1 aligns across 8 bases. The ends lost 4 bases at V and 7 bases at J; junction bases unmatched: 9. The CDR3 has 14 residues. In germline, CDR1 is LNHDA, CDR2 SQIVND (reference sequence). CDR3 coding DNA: TGTGCCAGTAGTAGCCGGGACAGGTCGGGGGAGCAGTACTTC. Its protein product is CASSSRDRSGEQYF.

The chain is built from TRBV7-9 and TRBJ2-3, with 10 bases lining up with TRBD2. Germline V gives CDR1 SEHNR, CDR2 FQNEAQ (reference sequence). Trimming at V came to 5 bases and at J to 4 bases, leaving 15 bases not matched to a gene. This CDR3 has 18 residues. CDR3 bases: TGTGCCAGCAGCCACCCCGTAACTAGCGGGGCCCCAGCAGATACGCAGTATTTT. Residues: CASSHPVTSGAPADTQYF.

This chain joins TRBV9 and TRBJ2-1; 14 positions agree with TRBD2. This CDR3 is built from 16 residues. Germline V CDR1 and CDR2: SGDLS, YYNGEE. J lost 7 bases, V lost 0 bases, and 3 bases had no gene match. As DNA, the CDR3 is TGTGCCAGCAGCGTAGCGGGGACTAGCGGGAGTAATGAGCAGTTCTTC. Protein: CASSVAGTSGSNEQFF.

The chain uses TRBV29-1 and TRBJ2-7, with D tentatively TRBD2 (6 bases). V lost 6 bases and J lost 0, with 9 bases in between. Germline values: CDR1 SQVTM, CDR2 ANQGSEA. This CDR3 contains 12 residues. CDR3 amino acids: CSVGRVSYEQYF. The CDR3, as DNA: TGCAGCGTCGGGAGAGTCTCCTACGAGCAGTACTTC.

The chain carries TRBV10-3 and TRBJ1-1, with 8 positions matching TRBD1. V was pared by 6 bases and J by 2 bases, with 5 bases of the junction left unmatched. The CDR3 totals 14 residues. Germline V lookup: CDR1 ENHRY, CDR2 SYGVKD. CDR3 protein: CAIRLTGENTEAFF. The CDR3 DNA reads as TGTGCCATCAGGTTGACAGGGGAAAACACTGAAGCTTTCTTT.

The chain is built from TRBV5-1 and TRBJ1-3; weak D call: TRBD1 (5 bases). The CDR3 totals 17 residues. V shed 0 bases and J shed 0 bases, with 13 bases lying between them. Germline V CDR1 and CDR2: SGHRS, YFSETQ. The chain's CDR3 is CASSLGGSLYSGNTIYF. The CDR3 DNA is TGCGCCAGCAGCTTGGGGGGCAGCCTTTACTCTGGAAACACCATATATTTT.

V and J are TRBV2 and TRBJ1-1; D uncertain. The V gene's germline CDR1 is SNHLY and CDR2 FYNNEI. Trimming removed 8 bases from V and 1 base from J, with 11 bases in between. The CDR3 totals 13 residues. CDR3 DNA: TGTGCCAGCGCAACCCGGTCGAACACTGAAGCTTTCTTT. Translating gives CASATRSNTEAFF.

In DNA form, the CDR3 reads TGTGCCAGCATTTTACTAGCGGGAGGGCCCGAGGATACGCAGTATTTT. As protein: CASILLAGGPEDTQYF. This chain joins TRBV2 and TRBJ2-3; 13 bases align to TRBD2. The germline V gene encodes CDR1 SNHLY and CDR2 FYNNEI. The CDR3 contains 16 residues. J was trimmed by 6 bases and V by 7 bases; bases with no gene match: 10.

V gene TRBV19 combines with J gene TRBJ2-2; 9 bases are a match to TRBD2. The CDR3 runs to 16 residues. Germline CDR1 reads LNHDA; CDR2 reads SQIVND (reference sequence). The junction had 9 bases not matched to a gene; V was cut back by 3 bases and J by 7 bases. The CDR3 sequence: CASSIWAGGNGGELFF. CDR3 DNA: TGTGCCAGTAGTATTTGGGCGGGAGGGAATGGCGGGGAGCTGTTTTTT.

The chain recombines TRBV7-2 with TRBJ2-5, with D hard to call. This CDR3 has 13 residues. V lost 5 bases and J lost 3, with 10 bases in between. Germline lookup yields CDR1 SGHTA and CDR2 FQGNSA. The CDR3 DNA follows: TGTGCCAGCAGCCCGGCGGATAAAGAGACCCAGTACTTC. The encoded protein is CASSPADKETQYF. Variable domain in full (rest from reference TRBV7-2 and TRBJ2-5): GAGVSQSPSNKVTEKGKDVELRCDPISGHTALYWYRQSLGQGLEFLIYFQGNSAPDKSGLPSDRFSAERTGGSVSTLTIQRTQQEDSAVYLCASSPADKETQYFGPGTRLLVL.

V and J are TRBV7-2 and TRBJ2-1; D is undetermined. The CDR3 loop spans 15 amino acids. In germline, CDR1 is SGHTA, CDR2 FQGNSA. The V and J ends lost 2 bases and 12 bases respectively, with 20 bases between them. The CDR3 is CASSLIMAGHLMQFF. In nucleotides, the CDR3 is TGTGCCAGCAGCTTAATTATGGCAGGTCACTTGATGCAGTTCTTC.

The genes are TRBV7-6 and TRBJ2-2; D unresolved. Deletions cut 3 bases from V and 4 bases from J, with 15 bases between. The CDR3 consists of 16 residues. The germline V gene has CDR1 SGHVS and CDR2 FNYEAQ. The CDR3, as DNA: TGTGCCAGCAGCTTGTTGGTCAGGTCATCCACCGGGGAGCTGTTTTTT. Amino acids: CASSLLVRSSTGELFF.

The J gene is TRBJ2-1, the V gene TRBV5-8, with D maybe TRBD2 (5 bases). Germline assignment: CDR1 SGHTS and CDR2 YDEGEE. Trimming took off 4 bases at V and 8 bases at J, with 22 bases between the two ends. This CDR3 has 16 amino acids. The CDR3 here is CASSRRSLRLLDEQFF. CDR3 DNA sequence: TGTGCCAGCAGCCGGAGGAGTCTCCGTCTTCTGGATGAGCAGTTCTTC.

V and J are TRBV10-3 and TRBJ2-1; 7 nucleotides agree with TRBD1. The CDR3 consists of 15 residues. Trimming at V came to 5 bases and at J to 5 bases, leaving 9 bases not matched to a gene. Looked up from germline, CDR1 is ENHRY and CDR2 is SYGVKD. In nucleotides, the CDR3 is TGTGCCATCAGTCTAAGACAGGGAATAAACAATGAGCAGTTCTTC. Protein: CAISLRQGINNEQFF.

The CDR3 DNA reads TGTGCCAGCAGTTTCGGACAGGGAGGACAGCCCCAGCATTTT. As protein: CASSFGQGGQPQHF. The V gene is TRBV28, the J gene TRBJ1-5, with 8 bases that match TRBD1. The CDR3 runs to 14 residues. Germline CDR1 MDHEN, CDR2 SYDVKM. V lost 3 bases, J lost 7 bases, and 5 bases stayed unmatched.

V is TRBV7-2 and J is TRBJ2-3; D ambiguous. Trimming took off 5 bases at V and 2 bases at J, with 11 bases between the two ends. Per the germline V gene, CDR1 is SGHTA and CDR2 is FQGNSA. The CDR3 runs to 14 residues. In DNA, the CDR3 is TGTGCCAGCAGCCCGTCGGGTCCCACAGATACGCAGTATTTT. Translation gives CASSPSGPTDTQYF.